This T cell receptor (beta chain) derives from a study of PD-L1 blockade in urothelial cancer. For the study at large: Atezolizumab at 1,200 mg intravenously every 3 weeks was started by patients in the mid-2010s. The study recovered a median of roughly 140,000 T cells per blood sample. Regarding the study as a whole: When pretreatment blood TCR clonality was below the median, it predicted better survival.

A word on this clone: What it recognizes is unknown.

Sample numbers ranged from 1 to 8 per patient, encompassing pretreatment and on-treatment collections. The method was immunoSEQ multiplex PCR; TCRdb's version includes in-frame clones alone and lacks a portion of them. The repertoire holds 14,000 to 15,000 clones, with roughly 90% as singletons. V gave up 7 bases and J gave up 6 bases, with 10 bases separating them. The CDR3 is 12 residues long. Germline assignment: CDR1 MNHNS and CDR2 SASEGT. Specimen: PBMCs, collected around atezolizumab (anti-PD-L1) treatment. V is TRBV6-1 and J is TRBJ1-5, with D perhaps TRBD1 (6 bases). The clonotype originates from a man between 70 and 80 years old with urothelial cancer. For the CDR3, the DNA is TGTGCCAGCAAAAGGGGGGGTCAGCCCCAGCATTTT. Translated: CASKRGGQPQHF.